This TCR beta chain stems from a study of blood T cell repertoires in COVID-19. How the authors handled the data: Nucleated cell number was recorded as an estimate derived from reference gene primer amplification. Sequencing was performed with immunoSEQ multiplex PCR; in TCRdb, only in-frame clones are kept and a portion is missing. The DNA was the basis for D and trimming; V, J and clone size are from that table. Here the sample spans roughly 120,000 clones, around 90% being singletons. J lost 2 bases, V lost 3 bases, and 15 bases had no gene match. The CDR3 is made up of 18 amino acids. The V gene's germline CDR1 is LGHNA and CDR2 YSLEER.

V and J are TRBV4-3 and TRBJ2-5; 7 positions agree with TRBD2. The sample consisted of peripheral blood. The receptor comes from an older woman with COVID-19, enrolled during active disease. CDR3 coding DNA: TGCGCCAGCAGCCACAACACCGAGGGAGGGCCAAGTCAAGAGACCCAGTACTTC. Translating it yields CASSHNTEGGPSQETQYF.